The TCR beta chain described here comes from a study of identical twins. General study findings and limits: Abundant cord blood beta clonotypes carried fewer insertions; memory repertoires showed none. The models gave estimates that fell short of the out-of-frame TCR alpha sharing seen in monozygotic twins. Weaker excess twin sharing was seen among beta out-of-frame sequences.

This clonotype has ten or more counts. The antigen is undetermined. The CDR3 spans 15 residues. Template switching (which added a universal primer site) was used, and cDNA carried unique molecular identifiers. TCRdb analysed the 5' RACE reads with MiXCR anew, one entry per CDR3 protein. The sample lists 1,800,000 or so distinct CDR3 sequences; under 35% were seen once. Sequenced: cord blood. The rearrangement joins TRBV12-3 or TRBV12-4 to TRBJ2-1, with TRBD2 matching 9 bases. The J call may be incorrect, as the DNA end agrees better with TRBJ2-7. This sequence was found in a newborn girl in good health. The CDR3 sequence: CASSFSGSSYNEQYF. Here the CDR3 DNA reads TGTGCCAGCAGTTTTAGCGGGAGCTCCTACAATGAGCAGTACTTC.